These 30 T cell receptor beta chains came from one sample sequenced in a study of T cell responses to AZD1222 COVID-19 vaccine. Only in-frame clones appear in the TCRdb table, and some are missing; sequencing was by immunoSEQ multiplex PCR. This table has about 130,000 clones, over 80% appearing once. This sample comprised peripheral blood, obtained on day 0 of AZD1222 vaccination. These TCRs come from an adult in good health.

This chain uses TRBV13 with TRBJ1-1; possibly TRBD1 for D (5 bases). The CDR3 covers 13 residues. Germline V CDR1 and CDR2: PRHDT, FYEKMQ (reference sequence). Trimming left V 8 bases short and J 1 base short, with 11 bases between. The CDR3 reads CASGPGPNTEAFF. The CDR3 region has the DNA TGTGCCAGCGGACCGGGACCGAACACTGAAGCTTTCTTT.

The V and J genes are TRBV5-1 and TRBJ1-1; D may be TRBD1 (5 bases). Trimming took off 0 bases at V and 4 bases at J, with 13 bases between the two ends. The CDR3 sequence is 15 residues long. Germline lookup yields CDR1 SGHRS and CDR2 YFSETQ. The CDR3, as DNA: TGCGCCAGCAGCTTGGAGGGACCCGGTTCCACTGAAGCTTTCTTT. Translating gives CASSLEGPGSTEAFF.

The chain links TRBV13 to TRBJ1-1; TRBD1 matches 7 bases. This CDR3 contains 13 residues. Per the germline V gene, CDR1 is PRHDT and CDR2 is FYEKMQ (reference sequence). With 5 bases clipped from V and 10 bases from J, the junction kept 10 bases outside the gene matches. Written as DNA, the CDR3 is TGTGCCAGCAGCGAGAGACAGGGAAGGGTAGCTTTCTTT. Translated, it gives CASSERQGRVAFF.

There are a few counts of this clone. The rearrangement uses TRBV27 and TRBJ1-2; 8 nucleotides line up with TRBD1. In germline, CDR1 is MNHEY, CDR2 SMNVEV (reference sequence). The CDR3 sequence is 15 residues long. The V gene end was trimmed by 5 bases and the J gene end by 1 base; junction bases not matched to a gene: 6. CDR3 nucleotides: TGTGCCAGCAGTACGACAGGGGTTGTTAACTATGGCTACACCTTC. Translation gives CASSTTGVVNYGYTF.

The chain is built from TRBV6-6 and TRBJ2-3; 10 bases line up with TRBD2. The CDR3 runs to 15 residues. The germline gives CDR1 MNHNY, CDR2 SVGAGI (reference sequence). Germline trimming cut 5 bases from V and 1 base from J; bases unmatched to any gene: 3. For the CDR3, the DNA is TGTGCCAGCAGTGTAGCGGGGGGTCGCACAGATACGCAGTATTTT. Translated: CASSVAGGRTDTQYF.

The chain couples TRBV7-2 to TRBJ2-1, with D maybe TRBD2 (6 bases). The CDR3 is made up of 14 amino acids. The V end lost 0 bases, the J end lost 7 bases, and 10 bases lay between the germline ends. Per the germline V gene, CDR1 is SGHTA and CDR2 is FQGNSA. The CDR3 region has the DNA TGTGCCAGCAGCTTAGCAGCGGGTGGGAATGAGCAGTTCTTC. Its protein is CASSLAAGGNEQFF.

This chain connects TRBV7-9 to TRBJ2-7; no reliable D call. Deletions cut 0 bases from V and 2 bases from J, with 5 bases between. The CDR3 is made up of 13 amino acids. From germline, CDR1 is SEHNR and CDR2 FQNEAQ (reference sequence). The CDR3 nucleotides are TGTGCCAGCAGCTTAGCGGCTACCTACGAGCAGTACTTC. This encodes CASSLAATYEQYF.

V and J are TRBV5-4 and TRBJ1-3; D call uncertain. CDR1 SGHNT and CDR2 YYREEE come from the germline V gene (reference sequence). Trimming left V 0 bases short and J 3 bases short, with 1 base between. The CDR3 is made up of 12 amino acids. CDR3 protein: CASSLDGNTIYF. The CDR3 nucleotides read TGTGCCAGCAGCTTGGATGGAAACACCATATATTTT.

Written as DNA, the CDR3 is TGCGCCAGCAGCTTGGCTTTGGGGCGGGGGTTCACAGATACGCAGTATTTT. Its protein product is CASSLALGRGFTDTQYF. The rearrangement joins TRBV5-1 to TRBJ2-3; 7 positions agree with TRBD2. V lost 0 bases to trimming and J lost 2 bases; unmatched junction nucleotides: 9. The CDR3 extends over 17 amino acids. The germline CDR1 and CDR2 sequences are SGHRS and YFSETQ.

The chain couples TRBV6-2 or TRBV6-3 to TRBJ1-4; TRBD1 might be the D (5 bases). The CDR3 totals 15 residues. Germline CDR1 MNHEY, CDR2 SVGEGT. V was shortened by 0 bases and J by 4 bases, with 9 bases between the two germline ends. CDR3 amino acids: CASSYSRGLNEKLFF. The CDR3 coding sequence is TGTGCCAGCAGTTACTCTAGGGGACTTAATGAAAAACTGTTTTTT.

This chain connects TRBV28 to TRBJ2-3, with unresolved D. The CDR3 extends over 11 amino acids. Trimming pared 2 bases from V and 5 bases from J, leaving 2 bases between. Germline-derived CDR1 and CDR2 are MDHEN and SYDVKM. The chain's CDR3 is CASSLRDTQYF. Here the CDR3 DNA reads TGTGCCAGCAGTTTAAGAGATACGCAGTATTTT.

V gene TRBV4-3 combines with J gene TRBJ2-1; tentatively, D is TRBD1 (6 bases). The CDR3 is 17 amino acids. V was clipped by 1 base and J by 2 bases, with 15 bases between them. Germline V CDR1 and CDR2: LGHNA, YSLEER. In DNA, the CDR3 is TGCGCCAGCAGCCAAGCGTACTGGCAGGGGCCCTACAATGAGCAGTTCTTC. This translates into CASSQAYWQGPYNEQFF.

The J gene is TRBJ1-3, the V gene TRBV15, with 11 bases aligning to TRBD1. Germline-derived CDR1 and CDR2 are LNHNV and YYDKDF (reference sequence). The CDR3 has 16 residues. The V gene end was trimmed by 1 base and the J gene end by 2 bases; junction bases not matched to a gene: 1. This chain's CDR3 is CATSRVGQGAGNTIYF. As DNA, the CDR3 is TGTGCCACCAGCAGAGTGGGACAGGGGGCTGGAAACACCATATATTTT.

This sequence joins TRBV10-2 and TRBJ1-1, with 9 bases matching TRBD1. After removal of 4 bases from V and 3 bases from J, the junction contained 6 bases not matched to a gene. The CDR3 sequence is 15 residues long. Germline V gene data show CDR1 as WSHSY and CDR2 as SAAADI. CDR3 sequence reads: CASSVWTGDHTEAFF. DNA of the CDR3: TGCGCCAGCAGTGTATGGACAGGGGACCACACTGAAGCTTTCTTT.

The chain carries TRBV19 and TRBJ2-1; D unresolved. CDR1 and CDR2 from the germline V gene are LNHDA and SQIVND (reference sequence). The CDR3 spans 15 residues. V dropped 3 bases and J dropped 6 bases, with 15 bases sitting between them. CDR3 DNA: TGTGCCAGTAGTATCGAGGTGGCACCCCCCAATGAGCAGTTCTTC. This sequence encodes CASSIEVAPPNEQFF. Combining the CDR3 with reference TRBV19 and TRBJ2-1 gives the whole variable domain DGGITQSPKYLFRKEGQNVTLSCEQNLNHDAMYWYRQDPGQGLRLIYYSQIVNDFQKGDIAEGYSVSREKKESFPLTVTSAQKNPTAFYLCASSIEVAPPNEQFFGPGTRLTVL.

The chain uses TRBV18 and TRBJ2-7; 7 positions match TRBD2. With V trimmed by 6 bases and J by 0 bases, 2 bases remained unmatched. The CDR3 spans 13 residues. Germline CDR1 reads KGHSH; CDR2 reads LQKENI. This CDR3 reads CASSRTSSYEQYF. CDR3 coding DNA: TGTGCCAGCTCGCGGACTAGCTCCTACGAGCAGTACTTC.

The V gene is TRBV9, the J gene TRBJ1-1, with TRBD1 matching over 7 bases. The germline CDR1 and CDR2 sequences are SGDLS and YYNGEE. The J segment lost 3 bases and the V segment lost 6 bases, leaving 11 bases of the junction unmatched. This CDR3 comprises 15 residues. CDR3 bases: TGTGCCAGCACGAAAACAGGGGTTGGGGACACTGAAGCTTTCTTT. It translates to CASTKTGVGDTEAFF.

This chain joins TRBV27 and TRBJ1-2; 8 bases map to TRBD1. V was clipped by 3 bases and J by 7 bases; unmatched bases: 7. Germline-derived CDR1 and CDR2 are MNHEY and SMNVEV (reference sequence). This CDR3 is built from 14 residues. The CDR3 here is CASSLQGASGGYTF. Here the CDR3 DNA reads TGTGCCAGCAGTTTGCAGGGGGCCTCTGGTGGCTACACCTTC.

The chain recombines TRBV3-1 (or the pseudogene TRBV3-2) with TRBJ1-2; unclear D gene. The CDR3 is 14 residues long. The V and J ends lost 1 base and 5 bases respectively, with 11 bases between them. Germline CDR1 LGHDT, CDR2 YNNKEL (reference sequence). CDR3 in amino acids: CASSQGAGRYGYTF. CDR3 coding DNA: TGTGCCAGCAGCCAAGGTGCCGGGCGGTATGGCTACACCTTC.

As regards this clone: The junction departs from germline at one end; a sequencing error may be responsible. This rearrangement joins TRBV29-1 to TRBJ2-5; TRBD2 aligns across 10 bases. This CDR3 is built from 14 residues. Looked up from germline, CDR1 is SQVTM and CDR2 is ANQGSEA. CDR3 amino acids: CSVEGSGGVETQYF. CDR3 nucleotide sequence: TGCAGCGTGGAAGGGAGCGGGGGGGTGGAGACCCAGTACTTC.

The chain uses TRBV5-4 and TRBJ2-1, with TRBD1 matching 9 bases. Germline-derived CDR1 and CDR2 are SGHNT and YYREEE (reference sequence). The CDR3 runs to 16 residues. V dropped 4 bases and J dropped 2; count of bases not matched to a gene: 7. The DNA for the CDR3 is TGTGCCAGCAGCATTACCGGGACAGGGACCTACAATGAGCAGTTCTTC. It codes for CASSITGTGTYNEQFF.

In nucleotides, the CDR3 is TGTGCCAGCAGCCACCAGGGTCTAAGCTCTGGAAACACCATATATTTT. Translating gives CASSHQGLSSGNTIYF. The chain couples TRBV3-1 (or the pseudogene TRBV3-2) to TRBJ1-3; tentative D call: TRBD1 (5 bases). V lost 3 bases, J lost 0 bases, and 12 bases lay in between. In germline, CDR1 is LGHDT, CDR2 YNNKEL (reference sequence). This CDR3 region has 16 residues.

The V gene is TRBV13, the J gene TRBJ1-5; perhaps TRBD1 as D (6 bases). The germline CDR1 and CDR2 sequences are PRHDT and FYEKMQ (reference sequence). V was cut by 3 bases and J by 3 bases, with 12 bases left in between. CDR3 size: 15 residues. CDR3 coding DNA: TGTGCCAGCAGCTTTAACAGGGACCCCAATCAGCCCCAGCATTTT. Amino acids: CASSFNRDPNQPQHF. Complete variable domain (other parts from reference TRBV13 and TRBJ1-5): AAGVIQSPRHLIKEKRETATLKCYPIPRHDTVYWYQQGPGQDPQFLISFYEKMQSDKGSIPDRFSAQQFSDYHSELNMSSLELGDSALYFCASSFNRDPNQPQHFGDGTRLSIL.

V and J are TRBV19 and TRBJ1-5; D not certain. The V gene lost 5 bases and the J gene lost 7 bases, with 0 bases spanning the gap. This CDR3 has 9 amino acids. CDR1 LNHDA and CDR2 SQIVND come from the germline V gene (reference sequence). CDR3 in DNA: TGTGCCAGTAGTCAGCCCCAGCATTTT. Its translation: CASSQPQHF.

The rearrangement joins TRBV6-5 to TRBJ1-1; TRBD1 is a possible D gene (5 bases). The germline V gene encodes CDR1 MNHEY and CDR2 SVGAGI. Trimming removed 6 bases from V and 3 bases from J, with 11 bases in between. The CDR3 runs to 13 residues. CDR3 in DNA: TGTGCCAGCAGCAGGGATCGGGACACTGAAGCTTTCTTT. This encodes CASSRDRDTEAFF.

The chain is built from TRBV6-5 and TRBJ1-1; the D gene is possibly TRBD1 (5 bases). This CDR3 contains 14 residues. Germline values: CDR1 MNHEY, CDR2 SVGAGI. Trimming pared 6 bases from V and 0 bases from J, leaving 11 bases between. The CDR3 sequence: CASSRDYMNTEAFF. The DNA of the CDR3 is TGTGCCAGCAGCAGGGATTACATGAACACTGAAGCTTTCTTT.

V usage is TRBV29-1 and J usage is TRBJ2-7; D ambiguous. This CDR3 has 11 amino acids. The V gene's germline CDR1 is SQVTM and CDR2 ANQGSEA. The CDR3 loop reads CSGRSSYEQYF. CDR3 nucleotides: TGCAGTGGGCGCAGCTCCTACGAGCAGTACTTC.

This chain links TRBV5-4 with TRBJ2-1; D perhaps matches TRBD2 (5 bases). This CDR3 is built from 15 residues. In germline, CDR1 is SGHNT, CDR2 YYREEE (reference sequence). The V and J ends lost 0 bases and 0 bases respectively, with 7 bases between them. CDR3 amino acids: CASSLVGSSYNEQFF. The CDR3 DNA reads TGTGCCAGCAGCTTGGTAGGGAGCTCCTACAATGAGCAGTTCTTC.

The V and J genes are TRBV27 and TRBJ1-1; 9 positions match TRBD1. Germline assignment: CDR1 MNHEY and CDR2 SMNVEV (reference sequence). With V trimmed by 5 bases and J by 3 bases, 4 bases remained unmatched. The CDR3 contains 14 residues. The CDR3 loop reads CASSLTGGDTEAFF. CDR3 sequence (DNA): TGTGCCAGCAGTCTGACAGGGGGGGACACTGAAGCTTTCTTT.

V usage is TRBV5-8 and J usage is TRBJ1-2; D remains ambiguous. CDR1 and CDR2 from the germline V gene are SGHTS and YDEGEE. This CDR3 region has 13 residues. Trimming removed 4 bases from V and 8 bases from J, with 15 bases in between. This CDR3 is CASSQVPGGGYTF. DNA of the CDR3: TGTGCCAGCAGCCAGGTTCCCGGAGGGGGCTACACCTTC.